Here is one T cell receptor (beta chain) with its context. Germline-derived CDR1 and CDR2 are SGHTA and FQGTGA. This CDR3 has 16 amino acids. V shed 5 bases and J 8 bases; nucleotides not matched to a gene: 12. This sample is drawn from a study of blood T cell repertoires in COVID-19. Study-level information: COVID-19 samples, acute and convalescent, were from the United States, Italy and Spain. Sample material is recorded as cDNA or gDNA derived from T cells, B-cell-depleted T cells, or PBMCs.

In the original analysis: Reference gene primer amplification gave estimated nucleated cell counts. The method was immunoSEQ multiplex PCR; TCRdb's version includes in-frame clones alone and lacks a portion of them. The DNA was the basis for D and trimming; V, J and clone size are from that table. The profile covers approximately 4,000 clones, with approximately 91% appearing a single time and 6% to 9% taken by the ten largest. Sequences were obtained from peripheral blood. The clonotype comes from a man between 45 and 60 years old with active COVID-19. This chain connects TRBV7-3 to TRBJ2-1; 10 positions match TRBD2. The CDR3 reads CASSIKPGLAYDEQFF. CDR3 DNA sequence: TGTGCCAGCAGCATAAAACCGGGACTAGCGTACGATGAGCAGTTCTTC.